This T cell receptor (beta chain) is from a study of prognosis after radiotherapy for stage I lung cancer. At the level of the study: Patients (more than twelve men, several women) were aged about 50 to 84, median approximately 77 years.

This clonotype was seen many times. Its antigen is not known. The CDR3 contains 16 residues. Trimming removed 0 bases from V and 2 bases from J, with 8 bases in between. CDR1 is MNHEY and CDR2 is SMNVEV in the germline V gene (reference sequence). Whole-study findings and limits: Median unique TCR clones dropped from 10,088 to 6,861 after stereotactic body radiation therapy. A determination of whether the expanded TCR clones were tumor-specific was not made.

Researchers used two-round multiplex PCR to amplify TCR beta CDR3 starting from genomic DNA. Specific primers for each TRBV and TRBJ gene were what first-round PCR used. Primers of the universal type were employed in the second round of PCR. Using its own MiXCR run on the multiplex PCR reads, TCRdb lists one record per CDR3 protein. This sample carries around 30,000 distinct CDR3 sequences, less than 35% of them seen once, and the ten largest clones take 16%. The chain recombines TRBV27 with TRBJ1-6; D ambiguous. The material sequenced was PBMCs, taken before or after stereotactic body radiation therapy (not recorded which). This sequence originates from a donor over 45 with non-small cell lung cancer. CDR3: CASSLSPGPYNSPLHF. The CDR3 DNA reads as TGTGCCAGCAGTTTATCCCCGGGTCCCTATAATTCACCCCTCCACTTT.